This TCR beta chain was identified during a study of shared clonotypes between healthy human individuals. For the study at large: A donor's plate count was three for CD4 naive and three for CD4 memory; CD8 naive had two and CD8 memory one. Study observations and caveats: Across subsets, estimated richness was generally greater for naive than for memory populations.

The V end lost 5 bases, the J end lost 0 bases, and 9 bases lay between the germline ends. CDR3 length equals 13 residues. Germline values: CDR1 SGHRS, CDR2 YFSETQ. As for this clone: The antigen remains unidentified.

Healthy HIV-negative adults with no recent acute infections or vaccinations were recruited as donors. The input for sorted-subset replicate PCRs was around 0.2 ug DNA, about 30,000 T cell genomes. Clones were sequenced by immunoSEQ multiplex PCR, and TCRdb holds only the in-frame ones, with some missing. The data show under 650,000 clones, about 96% seen once. The TCR sequence derives from a woman aged 25 to 39 in good health. The material sequenced was naive CD4+ T cells sorted from blood. Subset described: CD45RA+ positively selected. This rearrangement joins TRBV5-1 to TRBJ2-7; D gene ambiguous. CDR3 nucleotide sequence: TGCGCCAGCAGTAGGCCGAGCTCCTACGAGCAGTACTTC. This sequence encodes CASSRPSSYEQYF.